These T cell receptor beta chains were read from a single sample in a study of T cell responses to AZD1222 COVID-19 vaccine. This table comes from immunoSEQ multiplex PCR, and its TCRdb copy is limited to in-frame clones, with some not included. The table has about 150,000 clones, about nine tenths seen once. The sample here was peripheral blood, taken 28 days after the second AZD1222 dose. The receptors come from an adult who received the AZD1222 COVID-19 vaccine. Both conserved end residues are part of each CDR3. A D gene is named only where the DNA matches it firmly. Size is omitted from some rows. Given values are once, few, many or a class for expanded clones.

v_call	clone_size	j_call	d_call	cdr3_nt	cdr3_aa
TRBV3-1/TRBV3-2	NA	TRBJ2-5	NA	TGTGCCAGCAGCCCCCTGCCCGAGACCCAGTACTTC	CASSPLPETQYF
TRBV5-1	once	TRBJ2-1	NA	TGCGCCAGCAGCCCGGGAACAGCCTACAATGAGCAGTTCTTC	CASSPGTAYNEQFF
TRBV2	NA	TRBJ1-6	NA	TGTGCCAGCAATTCGGGGATAAATTCACCCCTCCACTTT	CASNSGINSPLHF
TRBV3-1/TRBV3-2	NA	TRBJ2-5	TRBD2	TGTGCCAGCAGCCAGAGGGGACTAGTCAGCCAAGAGACCCAGTACTTC	CASSQRGLVSQETQYF
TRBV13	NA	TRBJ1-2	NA	TGTGCCAGCAGCTTAGAGGGGTCTGACTATGGCTACACCTTC	CASSLEGSDYGYTF
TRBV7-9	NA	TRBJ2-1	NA	TGTGCCAGCAGCCTGTCATACAATGAGCAGTTCTTC	CASSLSYNEQFF
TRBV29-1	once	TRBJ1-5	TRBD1	TGCAGCATCCGGGGATACGGACAGGGCAATCAGCCCCAGCATTTT	CSIRGYGQGNQPQHF
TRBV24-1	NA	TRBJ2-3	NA	TGTGCCACCAGTGCGAACACAGATACGCAGTATTTT	CATSANTDTQYF
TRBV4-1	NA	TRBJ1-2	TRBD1	TGCGCCAGCAGCCAACGCAGACAGGGAGGCTATGGCTACACCTTC	CASSQRRQGGYGYTF
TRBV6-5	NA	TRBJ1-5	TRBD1	TGTGCCAGCAGTTTCGGACAGGGGATAAATCAGCCCCAGCATTTT	CASSFGQGINQPQHF
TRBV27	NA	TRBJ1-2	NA	TGTGCCAGCAGTTCCCGGGTAAACTATGGCTACACCTTC	CASSSRVNYGYTF
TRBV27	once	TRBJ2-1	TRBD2	TGTGCCAGCAGTTTTATAGCGGGGATCAATGAGCAGTTCTTC	CASSFIAGINEQFF
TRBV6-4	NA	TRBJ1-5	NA	TGTGCCAGCAGTGACCCAAACAGGGTGATAATACAGCCCCAGCATTTT	CASSDPNRVIIQPQHF
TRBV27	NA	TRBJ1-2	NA	TGTGCCAGCAGTTTAGGAAGGGCCTATGGCTACACCTTC	CASSLGRAYGYTF
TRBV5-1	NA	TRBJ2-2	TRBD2	TGCGCCAGCAGCTTGGTAGCGGGGGGCCCCGGGACCGGGGAGCTGTTTTTT	CASSLVAGGPGTGELFF
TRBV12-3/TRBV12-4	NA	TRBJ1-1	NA	TGTGCCAGCAGTTTGGGGAATGGGGCTTTCTTT	CASSLGNGAFF
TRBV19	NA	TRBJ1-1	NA	TGTGCCAGTAGAGAAATTTTGGGGGGCGAGGGCACTGAAGCTTTCTTT	CASREILGGEGTEAFF
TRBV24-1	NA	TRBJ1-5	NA	TGTGCCACCAGTGATGGGCCGTCCGGGGTCCTACAGCCCCAGCATTTT	CATSDGPSGVLQPQHF
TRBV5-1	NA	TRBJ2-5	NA	TGCGCCAGCAGCGTACCCGGGACGCAAGAGACCCAGTACTTC	CASSVPGTQETQYF
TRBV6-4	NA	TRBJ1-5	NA	TGTAACAGGAGCAATCAGCCCCAGCATTTT	CNRSNQPQHF
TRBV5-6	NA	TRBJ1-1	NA	TGTGCCAGCAGCTTCCTACCCTTGGATATGAACACTGAAGCTTTCTTT	CASSFLPLDMNTEAFF
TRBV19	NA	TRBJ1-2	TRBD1	TGTGCCAGTAGTGCCAGGACAGGGGGCGACTATGGCTACACCTTC	CASSARTGGDYGYTF
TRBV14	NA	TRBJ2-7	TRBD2	TGTGCCAGCAGCCAAAGAGAGCGGGAGGGCTCCTACGAGCAGTACTTC	CASSQREREGSYEQYF
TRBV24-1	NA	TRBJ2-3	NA	TGTGCCACCAGTGACCCGCGAGGACAAACCGGAGATACGCAGTATTTT	CATSDPRGQTGDTQYF
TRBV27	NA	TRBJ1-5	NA	TGTGCCAGCAGCCAACAGGGTGCCCAGCCCCAGCATTTT	CASSQQGAQPQHF
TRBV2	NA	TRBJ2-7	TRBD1	TGTGCCGGGAATCGGGACAGTAATTTCTACGAGCAGTACTTC	CAGNRDSNFYEQYF
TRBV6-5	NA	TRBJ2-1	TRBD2	TGTGCCAGCAGTTATTATCGGGGGGGTCTTTACAATGAGCAGTTCTTC	CASSYYRGGLYNEQFF
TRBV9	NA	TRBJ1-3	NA	TGTGCCAGCAGCGTAGGTACAGCCTCTGGAAACACCATATATTTT	CASSVGTASGNTIYF
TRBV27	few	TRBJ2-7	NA	TGTGCCAGCAGCTTGACAACCTCCTACGAGCAGTACTTC	CASSLTTSYEQYF
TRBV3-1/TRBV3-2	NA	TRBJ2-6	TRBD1	TGTGCCAGCAGCCCCGGACAGGGTGGCAACGTCCTGACTTTC	CASSPGQGGNVLTF
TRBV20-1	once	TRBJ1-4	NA	TGCAGTTTACAACTCTCTGAAAAACTGTTTTTT	CSLQLSEKLFF
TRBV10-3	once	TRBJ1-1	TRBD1	TGTGCCATCAGTGAGTCCCCAGGGGGCCTCGGTGGTGGGGCCACTGAAGCTTTCTTT	CAISESPGGLGGGATEAFF
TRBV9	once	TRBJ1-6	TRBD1	TGTGCCAGCAGCGCCGGGACAGGGAACTCACCCCTCCACTTT	CASSAGTGNSPLHF
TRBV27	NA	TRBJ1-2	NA	TGTGCCAGCAGTTTATTGGGGCAGGGTACGGGCTACACCTTC	CASSLLGQGTGYTF
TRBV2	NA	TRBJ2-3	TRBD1	TGTGCCAGCAGGCTTGACAGGGAAAGTACGCAGTATTTT	CASRLDRESTQYF
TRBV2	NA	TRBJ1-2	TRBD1	TGTGCCAGCAGGGAGACAGGGCGGTATGGCTACACCTTC	CASRETGRYGYTF
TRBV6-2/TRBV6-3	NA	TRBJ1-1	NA	TGTGCCAGCAGTCCCGACCGATTTGAAGCTTTCTTT	CASSPDRFEAFF
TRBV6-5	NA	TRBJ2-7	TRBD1	TGTGCCAGCAGTCCCGGGACAGAGGACTCCTACGAGCAGTACTTC	CASSPGTEDSYEQYF
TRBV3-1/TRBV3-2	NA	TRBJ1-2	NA	TGTGCCAGCAGTCCCACCCGGACAGCTTCCTATGGCTACACCTTC	CASSPTRTASYGYTF
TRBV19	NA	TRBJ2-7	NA	TGTGCCAGTACCCCGTGGGCAGGGTATAACGAGCAGTACTTC	CASTPWAGYNEQYF
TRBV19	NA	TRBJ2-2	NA	TGTGCCAGTACCCGAAATTGGCAGGAAAACACCGGGGAGCTGTTTTTT	CASTRNWQENTGELFF
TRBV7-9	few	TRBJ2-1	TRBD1	TGTGCCAGCAGCCTGACGCAGGGGGTCTACAATGAGCAGTTCTTC	CASSLTQGVYNEQFF
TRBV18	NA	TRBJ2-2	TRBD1	TGTGCCAGCTCACCACGGACAGGGCACGGCGGGGAGCTGTTTTTT	CASSPRTGHGGELFF
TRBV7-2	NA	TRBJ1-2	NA	TGTGCCAGCAGCTTGGGCAGACCAAATAACTATGGCTACACCTTC	CASSLGRPNNYGYTF
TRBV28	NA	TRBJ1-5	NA	TGTGCCAGCAGTTTATGGACGGTTAATCAGCCCCAGCATTTT	CASSLWTVNQPQHF
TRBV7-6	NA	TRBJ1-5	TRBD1	TGTGCCAGCAGCTTATTGAGACAGGGAAATAAATATAGCAATCAGCCCCAGCATTTT	CASSLLRQGNKYSNQPQHF
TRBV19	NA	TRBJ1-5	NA	TGTGCCAGTAGTATTACCGAAGGGACTGATCAGCCCCAGCATTTT	CASSITEGTDQPQHF
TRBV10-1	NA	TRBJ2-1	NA	TGCGCCAGCAGCACTTGGGGGTTGGGTAGGTGGGAGGAACCCTACAATGAGCAGTTCTTC	CASSTWGLGRWEEPYNEQFF
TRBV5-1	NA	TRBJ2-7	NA	TGCGCCAGCAGCGTGGACGGGCTGACCTACGAGCAGTACTTC	CASSVDGLTYEQYF